The clone carrying this T cell receptor (beta chain) was observed many times. There are 14 residues in the CDR3. Germline V gene data show CDR1 as LGHNA and CDR2 as YNFKEQ. Germline trimming cut 1 base from V and 3 bases from J; bases unmatched to any gene: 1. TCRdb passed the 5' RACE reads through MiXCR, listing each CDR3 protein once. The profile shows 1.5 million to 2 million distinct CDR3 sequences, less than 35% of them singletons. These data originate in a study of identical twins. The sample consisted of cord blood. The receptor was derived from a newborn girl in good health. The V and J genes are TRBV4-2 and TRBJ2-3, with 7 positions matching TRBD1. The DNA for the CDR3 is TGTGCCAGCAGCCAAGGGACAGGAACAGATACGCAGTATTTT. Encoded protein: CASSQGTGTDTQYF.